The source of this T cell receptor (beta chain) is a study of blood T cell repertoires in COVID-19. Study-level information: Samples representing acute and convalescent COVID-19 were sourced from the United States, Italy and Spain. Sources were T cells, B-cell-depleted T cells, or PBMCs; the material itself was cDNA or gDNA.

The authors' processing: The assay estimated nucleated cells by amplifying reference gene primers. Sequencing was performed with immunoSEQ multiplex PCR; in TCRdb, only in-frame clones are kept and a portion is missing. The V and J calls and the clone size are those of that table, but D and trimming were determined from the DNA. The table records about 260,000 clones, less than 90% of them present only once. Germline assignment: CDR1 LGHNA and CDR2 YNFKEQ. This CDR3 is built from 18 residues. The ends lost 1 base at V and 2 bases at J; junction bases unmatched: 7. The J gene is TRBJ2-3, the V gene TRBV4-2, with 12 bases aligning to TRBD2. The material sequenced was peripheral blood. The TCR originated in a man aged 55 to 70 who had recovered from COVID-19. The CDR3 DNA sequence: TGTGCCAGCAGCCAAGTGGCTAGCGGGGGGGCTGTCACAGATACGCAGTATTTT. This codes for CASSQVASGGAVTDTQYF.